The 20 T cell receptor beta chains given below trace back to one sample, sequenced in a study of cytomegalovirus exposure and HLA in healthy donors. Amplification used 60 Vbeta primers and 13 Jbeta primers. The assay was immunoSEQ multiplex PCR, and TCRdb's table has in-frame clones only and misses some. The table lists about 130,000 clones, around four fifths of them singletons, with approximately 1.1% in the top ten. Sequences were obtained from PBMCs. The receptor set was obtained from a boy between 10 and 17 years old in good health and CMV-seronegative.

The rearrangement joins TRBV11-2 to TRBJ1-2, with a weak D call TRBD1 (5 bases). Trimming pared 4 bases from V and 1 base from J, leaving 13 bases between. Germline CDR1 SGHAT, CDR2 FQNNGV. This CDR3 region has 15 residues. CDR3 DNA: TGTGCCAGCAGCTCACCCCGGGGGGGTAACTATGGCTACACCTTC. Its translation: CASSSPRGGNYGYTF.

The rearrangement joins TRBV30 to TRBJ2-3; 9 bases fit TRBD1. The CDR3 loop spans 15 amino acids. J lost 2 bases, V lost 5 bases, and 8 bases had no gene match. Per the germline V gene, CDR1 is GTSNPN and CDR2 is SVGIG (reference sequence). The DNA for the CDR3 is TGTGCCTGGGGTCCCGGGACAGGGTACACAGATACGCAGTATTTT. It codes for CAWGPGTGYTDTQYF.

This sequence joins TRBV7-9 and TRBJ1-4; a possible D gene is TRBD1 (5 bases). Germline V gene lookup returns CDR1 SEHNR and CDR2 FQNEAQ (reference sequence). CDR3 length equals 15 residues. V was pared by 6 bases and J by 7 bases, with 18 bases between. The CDR3 is CASSGAGDESEKLFF. The CDR3 DNA is TGTGCCAGCAGTGGGGCGGGGGACGAGAGTGAAAAACTGTTTTTT.

The chain couples TRBV2 to TRBJ1-4; D remains ambiguous. The CDR3 loop spans 12 amino acids. Looked up from germline, CDR1 is SNHLY and CDR2 is FYNNEI. V was shortened by 6 bases and J by 6 bases, with 8 bases between the two germline ends. The CDR3 loop reads CASRGGDEKLFF. CDR3 in DNA: TGTGCCAGCAGGGGCGGGGATGAAAAACTGTTTTTT.

This clone showed up just a few times. The rearrangement links TRBV6-1 to TRBJ1-5; TRBD1 aligns across 12 bases. This CDR3 contains 19 residues. The trim removed 2 bases at V and 5 bases at J, leaving 13 bases unmatched. Per the germline V gene, CDR1 is MNHNS and CDR2 is SASEGT. The CDR3 reads CASSETGTGGVRAHQPQHF. The CDR3, as DNA: TGTGCCAGCAGTGAAACCGGGACAGGGGGCGTAAGGGCCCATCAGCCCCAGCATTTT.

This chain connects TRBV30 to TRBJ2-4; D gene uncertain. V was trimmed by 3 bases and J by 8 bases, leaving 8 bases between them. The CDR3 consists of 11 residues. Germline V gene sequence: CDR1 GTSNPN, CDR2 SVGIG (reference sequence). Here the CDR3 reads CAWSPADIQYF. The CDR3 bases are TGTGCCTGGAGCCCGGCGGACATTCAGTACTTC.

This clone was observed a few times. The chain links TRBV29-1 to TRBJ2-3; possible D gene TRBD2, 6 bases. This CDR3 is built from 13 residues. Germline lookup yields CDR1 SQVTM and CDR2 ANQGSEA. V was pared by 3 bases and J by 5 bases, with 12 bases between. DNA of the CDR3: TGCAGCGTTGAGCGGGACTCGGGAGATACGCAGTATTTT. Protein sequence: CSVERDSGDTQYF.

The gene calls are TRBV6-1 and TRBJ1-2; weak D call: TRBD1 (6 bases). V was pared by 4 bases and J by 4 bases, with 13 bases between. Germline V lookup: CDR1 MNHNS, CDR2 SASEGT. The CDR3 is made up of 14 amino acids. CDR3 in amino acids: CASSGIQGTYGYTF. For the CDR3, the DNA is TGTGCCAGCAGTGGAATACAGGGAACCTATGGCTACACCTTC.

The chain uses TRBV7-9 and TRBJ2-1, with 7 bases aligning to TRBD2. This CDR3 is built from 15 residues. The germline V gene encodes CDR1 SEHNR and CDR2 FQNEAQ (reference sequence). The V and J ends lost 5 bases and 4 bases, in that order; junction bases with no gene match: 8. The CDR3 loop is CASSTTSPLYNEQFF. CDR3 DNA: TGTGCCAGCAGCACGACTAGCCCCCTTTACAATGAGCAGTTCTTC.

V and J are TRBV5-1 and TRBJ2-3; 11 bases line up with TRBD2. This CDR3 is built from 15 residues. CDR1 is SGHRS, CDR2 YFSETQ, per germline. Losses at the gene ends were 7 bases for V and 2 bases for J; bases not matched to a gene: 6. The chain's CDR3 is CASGGTSGNTDTQYF. In DNA form, the CDR3 reads TGCGCCAGCGGTGGGACTAGCGGAAACACAGATACGCAGTATTTT.

This rearrangement joins TRBV6-5 to TRBJ1-1; a weak D match, TRBD1 (6 bases). V was trimmed by 5 bases and J by 6 bases, leaving 16 bases between them. The V gene's germline CDR1 is MNHEY and CDR2 SVGAGI. The CDR3 sequence is 14 residues long. CDR3 amino acids: CASSHRTETAEAFF. The CDR3 nucleotides read TGTGCCAGCAGTCACCGGACAGAGACGGCTGAAGCTTTCTTT.

The rearrangement links TRBV5-5 to TRBJ2-7; 10 bases match TRBD1. The J segment lost 2 bases and the V segment lost 2 bases, leaving 7 bases of the junction unmatched. CDR1 and CDR2 (germline): SGHKS, YYEKEE (reference sequence). This CDR3 region has 16 residues. CDR3 nucleotide sequence: TGTGCCAGCAGCTTAGTGGGCGGGACAGGGGCCTACGAGCAGTACTTC. This translates into CASSLVGGTGAYEQYF. The full variable domain, completed using reference TRBV5-5 and TRBJ2-7, is DAGVTQSPTHLIKTRGQQVTLRCSPISGHKSVSWYQQVLGQGPQFIFQYYEKEERGRGNFPDRFSARQFPNYSSELNVNALLLGDSALYLCASSLVGGTGAYEQYFGPGTRLTVT.

V and J are TRBV7-2 and TRBJ2-1; possible D gene TRBD2, 6 bases. Trimming pared 6 bases from V and 2 bases from J, leaving 20 bases between. CDR3 length: 17 residues. Germline CDR1 and CDR2: SGHTA and FQGNSA. CDR3 region: CASSWAGPRSAYNEQFF. The CDR3 region has the DNA TGTGCCAGCAGTTGGGCGGGACCGCGAAGCGCCTACAATGAGCAGTTCTTC.

The gene calls are TRBV5-1 and TRBJ2-7; TRBD2 aligns across 8 bases. Germline V CDR1 and CDR2: SGHRS, YFSETQ. This CDR3 spans 16 amino acids. The trim removed 0 bases at V and 3 bases at J, leaving 8 bases unmatched. CDR3: CASSLASGSGVYEQYF. DNA of the CDR3: TGCGCCAGCAGCTTGGCCAGCGGGAGCGGAGTCTACGAGCAGTACTTC.

This rearrangement joins TRBV30 to TRBJ1-4, with D maybe TRBD1 (5 bases). The CDR3 has 14 amino acids. CDR1 and CDR2 from the germline V gene are GTSNPN and SVGIG (reference sequence). Trimming removed 2 bases at V and 5 bases at J, with 12 bases between. CDR3 DNA sequence: TGTGCCTGGAGTACGGGACTGAGGAATGAAAAACTGTTTTTT. It specifies CAWSTGLRNEKLFF. Full variable domain (remainder filled in from reference TRBV30 and TRBJ1-4): SQTIHQWPATLVQPVGSPLSLECTVEGTSNPNLYWYRQAAGRGLQLLFYSVGIGQISSEVPQNLSASRPQDRQFILSSKKLLLSDSGFYLCAWSTGLRNEKLFFGSGTQLSVL.

The chain employs TRBV25-1 and TRBJ1-1; 8 positions agree with TRBD1. This CDR3 region has 15 residues. Germline V lookup: CDR1 MGHDK, CDR2 SYGVNS. J gave up 5 bases and V 2 bases, and 7 bases lay outside the gene matches. The DNA for the CDR3 is TGTGCCAGCAGTGAACCGACAGGGGCGGCGACTGAAGCTTTCTTT. Its protein product is CASSEPTGAATEAFF. The full variable domain, in which reference TRBV25-1 and TRBJ1-1 provide the parts outside the CDR3, is EADIYQTPRYLVIGTGKKITLECSQTMGHDKMYWYQQDPGMELHLIHYSYGVNSTEKGDLSSESTVSRIRTEHFPLTLESARPSHTSQYLCASSEPTGAATEAFFGQGTRLTVV.

V usage is TRBV9 and J usage is TRBJ1-1, with D hard to call. Deletions cut 0 bases from V and 5 bases from J, with 8 bases between. Germline V gene sequence: CDR1 SGDLS, CDR2 YYNGEE. This CDR3 has 13 amino acids. This chain's CDR3 is CASSVGGRTEAFF. The CDR3 bases are TGTGCCAGCAGCGTAGGAGGGAGGACTGAAGCTTTCTTT.

The rearrangement uses TRBV4-1 and TRBJ1-2; 12 positions agree with TRBD1. The CDR3 has 16 residues. Germline V gene data show CDR1 as MGHRA and CDR2 as YSYEKL. The V and J ends lost 4 bases and 3 bases, in that order; junction bases with no gene match: 6. Written as DNA, the CDR3 is TGCGCCAGCAGCCTTACCGGGACAGGGGGCTACTATGGCTACACCTTC. Protein: CASSLTGTGGYYGYTF.

This chain uses TRBV30 with TRBJ1-2; unclear D gene. The CDR3 has 16 amino acids. Trimming took off 3 bases at V and 0 bases at J, with 17 bases between the two ends. CDR1 and CDR2 from the germline V gene are GTSNPN and SVGIG (reference sequence). The CDR3 region is CAWRGWRTVANYGYTF. The DNA for the CDR3 is TGTGCCTGGAGAGGATGGCGGACTGTAGCTAACTATGGCTACACCTTC.

The genes are TRBV6-1 and TRBJ1-4; tentatively, D is TRBD1 (5 bases). The CDR3 runs 15 residues. V was trimmed by 5 bases and J by 5 bases, leaving 15 bases between them. The germline V gene has CDR1 MNHNS and CDR2 SASEGT. As DNA, the CDR3 is TGTGCCAGCAGTAATTCAGGGCTTCTGAATGAAAAACTGTTTTTT. Protein product: CASSNSGLLNEKLFF.